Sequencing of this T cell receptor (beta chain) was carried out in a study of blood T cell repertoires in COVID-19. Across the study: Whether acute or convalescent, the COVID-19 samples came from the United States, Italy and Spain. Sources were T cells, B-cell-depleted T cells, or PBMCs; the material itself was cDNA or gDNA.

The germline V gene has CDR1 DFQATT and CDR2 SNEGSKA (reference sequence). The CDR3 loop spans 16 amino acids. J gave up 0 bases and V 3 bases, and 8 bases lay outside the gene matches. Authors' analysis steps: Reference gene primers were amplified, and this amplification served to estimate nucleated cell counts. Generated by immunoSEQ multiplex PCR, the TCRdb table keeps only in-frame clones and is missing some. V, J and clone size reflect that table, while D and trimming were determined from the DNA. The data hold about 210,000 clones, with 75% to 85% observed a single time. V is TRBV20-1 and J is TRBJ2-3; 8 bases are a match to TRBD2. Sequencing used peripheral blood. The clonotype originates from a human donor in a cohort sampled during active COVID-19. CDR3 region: CSASSSGRLSTDTQYF. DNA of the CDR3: TGCAGTGCTAGTTCAAGCGGGAGACTTAGCACAGATACGCAGTATTTT.